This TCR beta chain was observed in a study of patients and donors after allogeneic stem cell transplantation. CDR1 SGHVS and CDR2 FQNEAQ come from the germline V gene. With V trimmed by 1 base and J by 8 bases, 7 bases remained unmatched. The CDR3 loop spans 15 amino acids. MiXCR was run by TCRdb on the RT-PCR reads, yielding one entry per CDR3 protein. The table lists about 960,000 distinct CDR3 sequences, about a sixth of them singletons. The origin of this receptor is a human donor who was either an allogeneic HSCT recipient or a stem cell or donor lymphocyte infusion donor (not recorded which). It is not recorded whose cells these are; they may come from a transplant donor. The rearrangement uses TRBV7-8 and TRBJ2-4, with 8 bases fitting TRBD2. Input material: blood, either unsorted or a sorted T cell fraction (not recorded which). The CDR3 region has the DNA TGTGCCAGCAGCTTAGTGGCCAGCGGGAGTTACATTCAGTACTTC. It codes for CASSLVASGSYIQYF.